Listed below are T cell receptor beta chains from one sample, sequenced in a study of T cell responses to AZD1222 COVID-19 vaccine. Assay: immunoSEQ multiplex PCR; the TCRdb copy retains only in-frame clones and omits some. The sample has some 200,000 clones; 92% are singletons. Material: peripheral blood, obtained on day 0 of AZD1222 vaccination. Source of these receptors: an adult in good health. CDR3s leave out the opening cysteine and the closing phenylalanine or tryptophan. The order of the fields is J gene, V gene, CDR3 protein.

J gene: TRBJ1-1; V gene: TRBV10-2; CDR3 protein: ASSEWQKEAF
J gene: TRBJ1-2; V gene: TRBV28; CDR3 protein: ASSPLGTPGGYT
J gene: TRBJ2-3; V gene: TRBV10-3; CDR3 protein: AISDHGGISDTQY
J gene: TRBJ1-1; V gene: TRBV6-5; CDR3 protein: ASSHREKSTEAF
J gene: TRBJ2-7; V gene: TRBV19; CDR3 protein: ASSSGHSYEQY
J gene: TRBJ1-5; V gene: TRBV4-3; CDR3 protein: ASSQDRTLGAQH
J gene: TRBJ2-7; V gene: TRBV6-5; CDR3 protein: ASSRTSGTYEQY
J gene: TRBJ1-4; V gene: TRBV5-4; CDR3 protein: ASSPSGTGVEKLF
J gene: TRBJ2-7; V gene: TRBV28; CDR3 protein: ASSTPAPGHHYEQY
J gene: TRBJ1-4; V gene: TRBV4-3; CDR3 protein: ASSRAGTVNEKLF
J gene: TRBJ1-2; V gene: TRBV4-1; CDR3 protein: ASSPDRGNGYT
J gene: TRBJ2-7; V gene: TRBV10-1; CDR3 protein: ASSEGDTYEQY
J gene: TRBJ2-5; V gene: TRBV9; CDR3 protein: ASSVGLASQETQY
J gene: TRBJ1-4; V gene: TRBV6-5; CDR3 protein: ASRMNDKLF
J gene: TRBJ1-1; V gene: TRBV14; CDR3 protein: ASSPTNEEAF
J gene: TRBJ1-5; V gene: TRBV5-5; CDR3 protein: ASSGDGSSNQPQH
J gene: TRBJ2-1; V gene: TRBV7-2; CDR3 protein: ASSLAWTNNEQF
J gene: TRBJ2-7; V gene: TRBV3-1/TRBV3-2; CDR3 protein: ASSITGGYEQY
J gene: TRBJ1-1; V gene: TRBV18; CDR3 protein: ASSPRDRTFGSTEAF
J gene: TRBJ2-1; V gene: TRBV6-5; CDR3 protein: ASSSRLLAKNEQF
J gene: TRBJ2-2; V gene: TRBV12-3/TRBV12-4; CDR3 protein: ASTYLNTGELF